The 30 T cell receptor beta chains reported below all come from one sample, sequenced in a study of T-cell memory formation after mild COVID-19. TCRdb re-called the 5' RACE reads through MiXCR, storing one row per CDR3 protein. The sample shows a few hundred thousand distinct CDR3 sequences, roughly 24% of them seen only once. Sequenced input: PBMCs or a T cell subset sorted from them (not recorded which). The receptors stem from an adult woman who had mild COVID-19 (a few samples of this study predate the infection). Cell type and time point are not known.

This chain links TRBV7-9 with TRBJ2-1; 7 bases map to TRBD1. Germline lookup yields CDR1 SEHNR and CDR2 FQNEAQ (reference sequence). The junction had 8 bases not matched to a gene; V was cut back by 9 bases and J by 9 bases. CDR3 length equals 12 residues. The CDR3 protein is CARGGRGGEQFF. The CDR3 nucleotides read TGTGCCAGAGGGGGCCGCGGCGGTGAGCAGTTCTTC.

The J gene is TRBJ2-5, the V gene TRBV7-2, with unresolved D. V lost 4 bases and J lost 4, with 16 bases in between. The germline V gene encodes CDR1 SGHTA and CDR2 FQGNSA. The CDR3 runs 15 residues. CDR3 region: CASSSLNGLRETQYF. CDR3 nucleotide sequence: TGTGCCAGCAGCTCCCTTAATGGATTGCGAGAGACCCAGTACTTC.

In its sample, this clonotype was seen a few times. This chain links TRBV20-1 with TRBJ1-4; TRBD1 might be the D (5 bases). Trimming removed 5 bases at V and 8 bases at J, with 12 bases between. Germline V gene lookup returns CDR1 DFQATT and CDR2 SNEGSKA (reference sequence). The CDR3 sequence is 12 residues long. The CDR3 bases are TGCAGTGCTCTTTGGGGCTGGGAAAAACTGTTTTTT. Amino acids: CSALWGWEKLFF.

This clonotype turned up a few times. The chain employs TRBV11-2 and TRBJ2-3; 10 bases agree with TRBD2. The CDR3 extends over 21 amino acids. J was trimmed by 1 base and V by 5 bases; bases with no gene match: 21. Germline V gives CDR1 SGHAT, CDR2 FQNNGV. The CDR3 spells CASSPRGGTSVTHTRTDTQYF. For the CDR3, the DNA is TGTGCCAGCAGCCCCCGAGGGGGGACTAGCGTAACACACACCCGCACAGATACGCAGTATTTT.

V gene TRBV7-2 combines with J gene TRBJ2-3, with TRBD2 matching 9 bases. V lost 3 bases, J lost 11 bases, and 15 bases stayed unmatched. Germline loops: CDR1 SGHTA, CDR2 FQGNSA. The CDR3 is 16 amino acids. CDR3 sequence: CASSLVAGDAAGGQYF. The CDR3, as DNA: TGTGCCAGCAGCTTGGTAGCGGGAGACGCCGCAGGAGGGCAGTATTTT. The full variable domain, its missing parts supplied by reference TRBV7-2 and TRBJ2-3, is GAGVSQSPSNKVTEKGKDVELRCDPISGHTALYWYRQSLGQGLEFLIYFQGNSAPDKSGLPSDRFSAERTGGSVSTLTIQRTQQEDSAVYLCASSLVAGDAAGGQYFGPGTRLTVL.

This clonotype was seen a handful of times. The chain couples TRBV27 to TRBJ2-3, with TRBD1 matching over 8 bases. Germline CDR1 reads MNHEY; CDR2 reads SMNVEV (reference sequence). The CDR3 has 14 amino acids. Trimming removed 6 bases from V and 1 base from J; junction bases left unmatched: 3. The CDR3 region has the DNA TGTGCCAGCAGGAGACAGGGGCGCACAGATACGCAGTATTTT. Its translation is CASRRQGRTDTQYF.

CDR3 bases: TGTGCCAGCAGCCACACTAGCGGGAGGGACAAAAACATTCAGTACTTC. Amino acid sequence: CASSHTSGRDKNIQYF. The V and J genes are TRBV4-2 and TRBJ2-4; 13 nucleotides align to TRBD2. The length of the CDR3 is 16 residues. J gave up 3 bases and V 3 bases, and 2 bases lay outside the gene matches. Germline lookup yields CDR1 LGHNA and CDR2 YNFKEQ.

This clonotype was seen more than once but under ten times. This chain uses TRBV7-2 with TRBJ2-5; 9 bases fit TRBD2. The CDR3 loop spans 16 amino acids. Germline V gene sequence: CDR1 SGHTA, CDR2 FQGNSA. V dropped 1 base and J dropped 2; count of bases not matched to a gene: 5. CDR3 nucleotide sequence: TGTGCCAGCAGCTTAGGCCGCGGGGGGGAACAAGAGACCCAGTACTTC. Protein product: CASSLGRGGEQETQYF.

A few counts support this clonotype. In nucleotides, the CDR3 is TGTGCCAGCAGTCGTCTCAACACTCCGAACACTGAAGCTTTCTTT. Residues: CASSRLNTPNTEAFF. V gene TRBV2 combines with J gene TRBJ1-1; D not certain. Trimming took 5 bases from V and 1 from J, leaving 14 bases between them. This CDR3 has 15 amino acids. The V gene's germline CDR1 is SNHLY and CDR2 FYNNEI.

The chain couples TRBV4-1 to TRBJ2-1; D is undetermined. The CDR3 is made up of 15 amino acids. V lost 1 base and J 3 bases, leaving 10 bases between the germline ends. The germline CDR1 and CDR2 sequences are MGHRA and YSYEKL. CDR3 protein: CASSQAVGGYNEQFF. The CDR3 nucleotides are TGCGCCAGCAGCCAAGCGGTTGGTGGCTACAATGAGCAGTTCTTC.

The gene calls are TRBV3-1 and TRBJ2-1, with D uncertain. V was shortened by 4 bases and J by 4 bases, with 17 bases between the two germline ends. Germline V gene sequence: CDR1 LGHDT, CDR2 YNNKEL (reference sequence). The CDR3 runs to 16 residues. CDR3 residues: CASSLPSALDYNEQFF. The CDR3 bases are TGTGCCAGCAGCCTCCCGAGTGCCCTAGATTACAATGAGCAGTTCTTC.

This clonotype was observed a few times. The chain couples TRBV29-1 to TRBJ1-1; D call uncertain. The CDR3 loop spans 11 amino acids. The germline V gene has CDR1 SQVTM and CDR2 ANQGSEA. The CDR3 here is CACEGNTEAFF. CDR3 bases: TGCGCTTGTGAGGGTAACACTGAAGCTTTCTTT.

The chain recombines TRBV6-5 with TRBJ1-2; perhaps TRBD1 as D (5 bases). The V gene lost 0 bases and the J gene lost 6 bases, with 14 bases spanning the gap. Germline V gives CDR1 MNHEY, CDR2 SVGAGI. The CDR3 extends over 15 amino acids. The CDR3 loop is CASSYSWEGLDGYTF. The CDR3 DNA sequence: TGTGCCAGCAGTTACTCGTGGGAGGGACTGGATGGCTACACCTTC.

The CDR3 DNA follows: TGTGCCAGCAGTCGGACAGGGGGCAAGACAGATACGCAGTATTTT. Protein: CASSRTGGKTDTQYF. V and J are TRBV6-2 or TRBV6-3 and TRBJ2-3, with TRBD1 matching over 11 bases. Germline lookup yields CDR1 MNHEY and CDR2 SVGEGT. With V trimmed by 5 bases and J by 3 bases, 4 bases remained unmatched. The CDR3 spans 15 residues.

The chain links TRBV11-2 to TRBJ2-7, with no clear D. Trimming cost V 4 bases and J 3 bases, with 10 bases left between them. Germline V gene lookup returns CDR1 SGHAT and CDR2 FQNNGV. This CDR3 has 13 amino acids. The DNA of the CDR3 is TGTGCCAGCAGCTGGGCTCTCGTCTACGAGCAGTACTTC. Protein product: CASSWALVYEQYF.

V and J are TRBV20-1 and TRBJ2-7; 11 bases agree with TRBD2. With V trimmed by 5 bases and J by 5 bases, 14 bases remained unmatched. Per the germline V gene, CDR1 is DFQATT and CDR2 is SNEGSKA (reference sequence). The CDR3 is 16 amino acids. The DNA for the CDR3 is TGCAGTGCTCGGCCTAGCGGGGGGATCTTTTGGCACGAGCAGTACTTC. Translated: CSARPSGGIFWHEQYF.

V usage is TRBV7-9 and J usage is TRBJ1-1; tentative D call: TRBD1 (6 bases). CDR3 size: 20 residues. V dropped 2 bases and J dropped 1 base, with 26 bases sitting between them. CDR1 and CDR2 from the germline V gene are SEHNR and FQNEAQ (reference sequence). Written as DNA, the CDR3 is TGTGCCAGCAGCTTACCGCTCAGTGTGGGGGCACGTATTAGGAACACTGAAGCTTTCTTT. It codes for CASSLPLSVGARIRNTEAFF.

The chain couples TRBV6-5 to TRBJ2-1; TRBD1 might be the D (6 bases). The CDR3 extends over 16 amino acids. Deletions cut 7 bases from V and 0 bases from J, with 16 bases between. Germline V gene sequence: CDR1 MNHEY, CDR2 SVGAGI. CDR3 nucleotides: TGTGCCAGCAAGGACGCCTGGGACAACTCCTACAATGAGCAGTTCTTC. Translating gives CASKDAWDNSYNEQFF.

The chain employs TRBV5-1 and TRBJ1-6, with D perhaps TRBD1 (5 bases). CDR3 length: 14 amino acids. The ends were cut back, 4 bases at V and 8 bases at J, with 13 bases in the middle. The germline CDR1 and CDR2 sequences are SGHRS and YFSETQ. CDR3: CASSVRDSYSPLHF. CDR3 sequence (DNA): TGCGCCAGCAGCGTCCGGGACTCCTATTCACCCCTCCACTTT.

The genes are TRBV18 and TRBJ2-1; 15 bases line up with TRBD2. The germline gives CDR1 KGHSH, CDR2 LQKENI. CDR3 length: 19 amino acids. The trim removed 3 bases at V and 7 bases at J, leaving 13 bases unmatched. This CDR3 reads CASSPLPGLAGGQLNEQFF. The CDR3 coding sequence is TGTGCCAGCTCACCCCTCCCGGGACTAGCGGGAGGTCAACTGAATGAGCAGTTCTTC.

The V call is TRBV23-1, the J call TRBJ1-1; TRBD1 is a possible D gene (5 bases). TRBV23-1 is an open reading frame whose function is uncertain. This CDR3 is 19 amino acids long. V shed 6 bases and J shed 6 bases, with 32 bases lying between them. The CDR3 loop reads CASRSAFFRQTRSTAEAFF. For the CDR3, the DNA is TGCGCCAGCAGATCGGCTTTTTTTCGACAGACTCGTTCGACCGCTGAAGCTTTCTTT.

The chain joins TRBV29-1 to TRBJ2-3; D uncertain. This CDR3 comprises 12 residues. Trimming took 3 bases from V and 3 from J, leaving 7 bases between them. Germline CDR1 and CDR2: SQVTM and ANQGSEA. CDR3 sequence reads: CSVDLSTDTQYF. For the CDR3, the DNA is TGCAGCGTTGACTTATCGACAGATACGCAGTATTTT.

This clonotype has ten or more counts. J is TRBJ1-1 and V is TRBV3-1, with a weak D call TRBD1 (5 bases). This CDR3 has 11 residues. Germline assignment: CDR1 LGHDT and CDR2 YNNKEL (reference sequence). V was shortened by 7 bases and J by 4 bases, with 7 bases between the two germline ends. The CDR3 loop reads CASIGGTEAFF. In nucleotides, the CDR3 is TGTGCCAGCATTGGGGGCACTGAAGCTTTCTTT.

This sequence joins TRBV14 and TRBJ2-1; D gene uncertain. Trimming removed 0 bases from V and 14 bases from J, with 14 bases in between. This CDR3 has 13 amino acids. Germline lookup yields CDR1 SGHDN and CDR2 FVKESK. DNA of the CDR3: TGTGCCAGCAGCCAAGATCTACCAGGTCAAAAGTTCTTC. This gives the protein CASSQDLPGQKFF.

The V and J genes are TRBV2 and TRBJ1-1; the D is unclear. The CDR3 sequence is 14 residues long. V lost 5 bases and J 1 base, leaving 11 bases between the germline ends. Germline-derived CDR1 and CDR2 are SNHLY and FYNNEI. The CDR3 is CASSQQLSNTEAFF. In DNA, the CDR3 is TGTGCCAGCAGTCAACAGCTGTCGAACACTGAAGCTTTCTTT.

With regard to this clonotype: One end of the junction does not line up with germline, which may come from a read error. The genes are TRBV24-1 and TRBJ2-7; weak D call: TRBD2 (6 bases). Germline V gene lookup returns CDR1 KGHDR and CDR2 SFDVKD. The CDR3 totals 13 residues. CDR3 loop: CDTSEAGNYEQYF. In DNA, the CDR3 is TGTGACACCAGTGAGGCGGGGAACTACGAGCAGTACTTC.

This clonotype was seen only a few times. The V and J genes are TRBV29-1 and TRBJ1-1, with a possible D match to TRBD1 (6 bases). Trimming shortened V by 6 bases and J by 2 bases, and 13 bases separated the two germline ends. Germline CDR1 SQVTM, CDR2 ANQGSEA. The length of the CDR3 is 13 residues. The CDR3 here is CSVTGNFNTEAFF. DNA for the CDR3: TGCAGCGTCACAGGGAATTTTAACACTGAAGCTTTCTTT.

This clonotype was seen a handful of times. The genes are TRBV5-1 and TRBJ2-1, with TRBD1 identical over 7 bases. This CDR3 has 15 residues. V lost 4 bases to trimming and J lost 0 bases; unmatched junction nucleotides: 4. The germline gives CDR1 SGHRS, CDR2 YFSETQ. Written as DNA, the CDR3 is TGCGCCAGCAGCAACCGGGACAGCTCCTACAATGAGCAGTTCTTC. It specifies CASSNRDSSYNEQFF.

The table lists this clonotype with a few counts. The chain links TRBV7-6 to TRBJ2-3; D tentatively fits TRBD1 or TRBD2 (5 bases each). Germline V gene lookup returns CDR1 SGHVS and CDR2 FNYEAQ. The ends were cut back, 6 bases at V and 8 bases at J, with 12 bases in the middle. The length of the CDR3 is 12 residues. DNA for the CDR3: TGTGCCAGCAGTAGGGGTAGCGCTACGCAGTATTTT. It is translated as CASSRGSATQYF.

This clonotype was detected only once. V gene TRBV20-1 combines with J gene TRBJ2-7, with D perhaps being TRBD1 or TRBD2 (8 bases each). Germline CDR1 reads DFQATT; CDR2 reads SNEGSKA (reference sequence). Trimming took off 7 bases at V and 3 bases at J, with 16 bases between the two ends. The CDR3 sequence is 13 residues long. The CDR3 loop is CSVAGQARYEQYF. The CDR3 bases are TGCAGTGTAGCGGGACAGGCACGCTACGAGCAGTACTTC.